The rows below give T cell receptor beta chains drawn from one sample of a study of control samples from healthy donors and cancer patients. Sequencing was performed with immunoSEQ multiplex PCR; in TCRdb, only in-frame clones are kept and a portion is missing. The profile shows around 160,000 clones, 93% of them singletons. The sequenced sample consisted of blood. Every receptor here comes from a man aged 18 to 30 in good health. The CDR3 runs from the conserved cysteine through the conserved F or W.

V	J	CDR3
TRBV9	TRBJ1-4	CASSFGTGVNEKLFF
TRBV19	TRBJ1-1	CASSQQVSDTEAFF
TRBV5-1	TRBJ2-3	CASSPGGGRAADTQYF
TRBV7-2	TRBJ2-7	CASSLAPAGGAYEQYF
TRBV14	TRBJ1-1	CASSRGGLGEDTEAFF
TRBV30	TRBJ2-7	CAWTEGQPGDEQYF
TRBV4-3	TRBJ2-1	CASSRGSSGRNEQFF
TRBV6-1	TRBJ1-1	CASSETGKLATEAFF
TRBV7-9	TRBJ1-3	CASSPGGWDPGSGNTIYF
TRBV7-6	TRBJ2-1	CASSLGQTYNEQFF
TRBV6-5	TRBJ1-1	CASSYLVNTEAFF
TRBV28	TRBJ1-5	CASSLLPSRNQPQHF
TRBV7-9	TRBJ2-5	CASSFQGSQETQYF
TRBV5-8	TRBJ1-1	CASSLSFGGGAFF
TRBV5-1	TRBJ2-2	CASEPPSSSMRNTGELFF
TRBV5-1	TRBJ2-1	CASSLAGQYNEQFF
TRBV27	TRBJ1-1	CASKETGNTEAFF
TRBV6-2/TRBV6-3	TRBJ2-5	CASSYSRVRYQETQYF
TRBV6-5	TRBJ1-6	CASLGGVSPLHF
TRBV29-1	TRBJ2-7	CSVEGQGEQYF
TRBV30	TRBJ2-7	CAWSPRGAYEQYF
TRBV30	TRBJ1-5	CAWSVWSNQPQHF
TRBV7-2	TRBJ1-6	CASSILPEDSPLHF
TRBV28	TRBJ2-7	CASDVRASFEQYF
TRBV10-1	TRBJ2-7	CASSESNLPAYF
TRBV6-5	TRBJ2-1	CASSLSGSHNEQFF
TRBV19	TRBJ1-5	CASSISPESNQPQHF
TRBV27	TRBJ1-5	CASSLGPNSNQPQHF
TRBV7-9	TRBJ1-2	CASSLETGHYGYTF